This TCR beta chain was found in a study of T-cell reconstitution after alpha-beta-depleted transplantation in children. Study-level results: Newly produced T cells mostly provided counts and TCRbeta diversity after one year, as hyperexpanded clones declined. Some patients owed their high day-60 TCRbeta diversity to surviving recipient T cells and thymic progenitors. About two months after transplant, alpha-beta T cells reportedly came from several hundred expanded graft clones.

This clonotype was recorded at least ten times. Antigen specificity is unknown. Trimming removed 2 bases from V and 2 bases from J; junction bases left unmatched: 10. CDR1 and CDR2 (germline): SGHRS, YFSETQ. The CDR3 is made up of 16 amino acids. Unique molecular identifiers were used to barcode this TCRbeta library. A single record per CDR3 protein comes from TCRdb applying MiXCR to the PCR reads. The sample lists roughly 790,000 distinct CDR3 sequences; 16% were seen once. The chain has TRBV5-1 and TRBJ2-7, with TRBD2 identical over 7 bases. This sample comprised PBMCs, mostly from graft donor cells, obtained 360 days after TCRalphabeta/CD19-depleted stem cell transplant. This TCR was recovered from a male patient aged 5 to 17 who had a stem cell transplant for acute lymphoblastic leukemia, so the T cells may come from the graft donor. CDR3 sequence reads: CASSFSGGSPPYEQYF. In nucleotides, the CDR3 is TGCGCCAGCAGCTTTAGCGGCGGGAGCCCTCCCTACGAGCAGTACTTC.